This T cell receptor (beta chain) was captured by sequencing in a study of T cells expressing NK-cell markers. The CDR3 consists of 13 residues. The germline gives CDR1 SEHNR, CDR2 FQNEAQ (reference sequence). From the 5' RACE reads, TCRdb lists one entry per CDR3 protein and no DNA. This table lists around 690 distinct CDR3 sequences. The sample consisted of blood T cells: a sorted CD56 or NKG2C T cell subset, CD4+ or CD8+ T cells, or bulk PBMC T cells (not recorded which). The sequence was obtained from a man aged 18-70 years in good health. The gene calls are TRBV7-9 and TRBJ1-1. The chain's CDR3 is CASNTIVFIEAFF.